This TCR beta chain was profiled in a study of OX40 agonist ivuxolimab in advanced cancers. Assay used: immunoSEQ multiplex PCR; TCRdb lists only in-frame clones, some missing. This repertoire shows tens of thousands of clones, around nine tenths found once; its top ten account for roughly 1.5%. The ends were cut back, 0 bases at V and 2 bases at J, with 10 bases in the middle. The length of the CDR3 is 16 residues. CDR1 MGHRA and CDR2 YSYEKL come from the germline V gene. Sequenced here: CD4+ or CD8+ T cells sorted from blood, sampled in a trial of the OX40 agonist ivuxolimab. This receptor was taken from an adult with an advanced solid tumor such as melanoma, head and neck, liver or kidney cancer. The chain is built from TRBV4-1 and TRBJ1-4; TRBD1 is a possible D gene (6 bases). CDR3 bases: TGCGCCAGCAGCCAAGATCCGGGACATACTAATGAAAAACTGTTTTTT. Translation: CASSQDPGHTNEKLFF.